The clone carrying this TCR beta chain was observed a handful of times. Its antigen is currently unknown. Every isolated RNA sample was fully reverse transcribed, so sequencing captured expressed TCRB transcripts. Clones were read by immunoSEQ multiplex PCR, and TCRdb kept only the in-frame ones, dropping some. The sample records approximately 46,000 clones, roughly 48% being singletons. Only one heparinised blood draw was taken per donor, and its volume averaged around 110 mL. Via CD45RO/CCR7/CD25/CD127/CD95/CD27, cells of the CD4+ naive, central memory, regulatory and stem cell-like memory subsets were sorted. This sample is part of a study of beta chain features in type 1 diabetes. Findings and limits, study-wide: Moderately but significantly shorter TCRB CDR3s were found in Type 1 diabetes patients in all four CD4+ subsets.

Looked up from germline, CDR1 is MNHEY and CDR2 is SVGAGI. Trimming cost V 5 bases and J 4 bases, with 10 bases left between them. CDR3 length equals 13 residues. The chain carries TRBV6-5 and TRBJ2-3; possible D gene TRBD1, 6 bases. This receptor was obtained from a man aged 25-45 years with type 1 diabetes. Material for sequencing was stem cell memory CD4+ T cells from blood. In nucleotides, the CDR3 is TGTGCCAGCAGTCCGGCAGGGGCAGATACGCAGTATTTT. The encoded protein is CASSPAGADTQYF.